This entry is about one T cell receptor beta chain. The sample belongs to a study of shared clonotypes between healthy human individuals. Study details: Every donor yielded three CD4 naive, three CD4 memory, two CD8 naive and one CD8 memory plate.

This CDR3 spans 13 amino acids. Trimming removed 0 bases from V and 7 bases from J, with 8 bases in between. Germline loops: CDR1 SGHRS, CDR2 YFSETQ. TCRdb's copy holds only in-frame clones and misses some; the assay was immunoSEQ multiplex PCR. The data show under 2,500,000 clones, around 95% seen once. This chain links TRBV5-1 with TRBJ1-5; D unresolved. The sequence was obtained from a man younger than 30 in good health. Sequencing was carried out using naive CD4+ T cells sorted from blood. Subset noted: CD45RA+ positively selected. CDR3 coding DNA: TGCGCCAGCAGCTTGGATCAGTCCCAGCCCCAGCATTTT. Protein sequence: CASSLDQSQPQHF.